The present T cell receptor beta chain was sequenced within a study of OX40 agonist ivuxolimab in advanced cancers. Study information: The study treated patients with ivuxolimab, an agonistic anti-OX40 (CD134) antibody.

This clone was counted only a few times. The ends were cut back, 7 bases at V and 1 base at J, with 15 bases in the middle. Germline assignment: CDR1 SQVTM and CDR2 ANQGSEA. CDR3 length: 14 amino acids. Repertoires were generated with immunoSEQ multiplex PCR, while TCRdb's copy carries only in-frame clones and drops some. The data hold under 80,000 clones, with about 90% observed a single time. The V and J genes are TRBV29-1 and TRBJ2-3; tentative D call: TRBD2 (5 bases). The sequences come from CD4+ or CD8+ T cells sorted from blood, collected in a trial of the OX40 agonist ivuxolimab. The source of this sequence is an adult with an advanced solid tumor such as melanoma, head and neck, liver or kidney cancer. As DNA, the CDR3 is TGCAGCGCCCCCCTAGCTTCCCGCACAGATACGCAGTATTTT. Its translation: CSAPLASRTDTQYF.